What follows are 27 T cell receptor beta chains derived from one specimen sequenced in a study of response to subunit inactivated influenza vaccine. TCRdb re-called the RT-PCR reads through MiXCR, storing one row per CDR3 protein. The sample holds around 500,000 distinct CDR3 sequences, 9.5% to 12% seen once. The starting material was PBMCs from blood, obtained more than 35 days after vaccination. These receptors were taken from a man in his fifties who received an inactivated influenza vaccine.

The sample holds many counts of this clonotype. The chain recombines TRBV20-1 with TRBJ2-1; D is uncertain. The CDR3 is made up of 16 amino acids. The V and J ends lost 0 bases and 2 bases respectively, with 14 bases between them. Germline V gene data show CDR1 as DFQATT and CDR2 as SNEGSKA (reference sequence). The CDR3 DNA follows: TGCAGTGCTAGAGATCCGGCAGGAGACACCTACAATGAGCAGTTCTTC. This translates into CSARDPAGDTYNEQFF.

This clonotype was seen repeatedly, ten times or more. J is TRBJ2-7 and V is TRBV12-3 or TRBV12-4, with 7 positions matching TRBD2. This CDR3 is 16 amino acids long. With 0 bases clipped from V and 4 bases from J, the junction kept 9 bases outside the gene matches. CDR3 sequence: CASSLAGGSGSYEQYF. As DNA, the CDR3 is TGTGCCAGCAGTTTAGCGGGCGGGAGCGGTTCTTACGAGCAGTACTTC.

The J gene is TRBJ2-2, the V gene TRBV12-3 or TRBV12-4; 10 nucleotides align to TRBD1. V shed 2 bases, J shed 4 bases, and the junction held 1 base outside the gene matches. The CDR3 spans 15 residues. The DNA for the CDR3 is TGTGCCAGCAGTTTAAGACAGGGGGCCACCGGGGAGCTGTTTTTT. Its translation: CASSLRQGATGELFF.

The gene calls are TRBV5-1 and TRBJ1-5, with D possibly TRBD1 on 5 matching bases. The CDR3 is made up of 13 amino acids. V was shortened by 0 bases and J by 7 bases, with 8 bases between the two germline ends. Germline V CDR1 and CDR2: SGHRS, YFSETQ. The CDR3 coding sequence is TGCGCCAGCAGCTTGGAATGGGGGCAGCCCCAGCATTTT. It encodes CASSLEWGQPQHF. Full variable domain (missing parts from reference TRBV5-1 and TRBJ1-5): KAGVTQTPRYLIKTRGQQVTLSCSPISGHRSVSWYQQTPGQGLQFLFEYFSETQRNKGNFPGRFSGRQFSNSRSEMNVSTLELGDSALYLCASSLEWGQPQHFGDGTRLSIL.

This clonotype appeared a few times. The gene calls are TRBV20-1 and TRBJ2-7; 9 nucleotides agree with TRBD1. Germline V gives CDR1 DFQATT, CDR2 SNEGSKA (reference sequence). The ends lost 6 bases at V and 6 bases at J; junction bases unmatched: 9. The CDR3 has 13 residues. CDR3 protein: CSAHTGGGGEQYF. CDR3 DNA: TGCAGTGCACATACAGGGGGCGGCGGCGAGCAGTACTTC.

This clonotype was seen only a few times. This rearrangement joins TRBV3-1 to TRBJ1-1; D is unclear. V dropped 2 bases and J dropped 1 base, with 11 bases sitting between them. The germline V gene has CDR1 LGHDT and CDR2 YNNKEL (reference sequence). There are 15 residues in the CDR3. The CDR3 region is CASSQSGPRNTEAFF. The DNA for the CDR3 is TGTGCCAGCAGCCAAAGCGGACCGCGGAACACTGAAGCTTTCTTT.

This clonotype was seen only a few times. This chain joins TRBV6-2 or TRBV6-3 and TRBJ2-2; no firm D call. V shed 2 bases and J shed 4 bases, with 8 bases lying between them. Per germline, CDR1 MNHEY and CDR2 SVGEGT. This CDR3 has 14 amino acids. DNA for the CDR3: TGTGCCAGCAGTTACGAGGTCGGCACCGGGGAGCTGTTTTTT. Translating gives CASSYEVGTGELFF.

This clonotype was picked up many times. This CDR3 is CASSLVGMTGTDTQYF. The CDR3 nucleotides are TGTGCCAGCAGTTTAGTAGGGATGACAGGGACAGATACGCAGTATTTT. This chain connects TRBV12-3 or TRBV12-4 to TRBJ2-3; 7 bases agree with TRBD1. The junction had 7 bases not matched to a gene; V was cut back by 1 base and J by 3 bases. This CDR3 has 16 residues.

This clonotype was observed many times. The junction departs from germline at one end; a sequencing error may be responsible. The chain couples TRBV18 to TRBJ1-1; D is uncertain. CDR1 KGHSH and CDR2 LQKENI come from the germline V gene. This CDR3 is 13 amino acids long. The CDR3 sequence is CASSPDQNTEAFF. DNA for the CDR3: TGCGCCAGCAGCCCTGACCAGAACACTGAAGCTTTCTTT.

This clonotype has at least ten counts. In nucleotides, the CDR3 is TGCGCCAGCATCGGGGGCAGGGACACAGATACGCAGTATTTT. Protein product: CASIGGRDTDTQYF. The chain links TRBV4-1 to TRBJ2-3; D possibly matches TRBD1 or TRBD2 (6 bases each). V dropped 7 bases and J dropped 2 bases, with 13 bases sitting between them. The CDR3 spans 14 residues. Germline-derived CDR1 and CDR2 are MGHRA and YSYEKL.

A note on this clonotype: The germline gene is not matched at one end of the junction; a read error may be the cause. This chain links TRBV7-9 with TRBJ2-1, with D perhaps assigned TRBD1 or TRBD2 (6 bases each). There are 15 residues in the CDR3. Germline CDR1 and CDR2: SEHNR and FQNEAQ (reference sequence). The CDR3 protein is CASSLGGGLFNEQLF. In DNA, the CDR3 is TGTGCCAGCAGCTTAGGAGGGGGGCTGTTTAATGAGCAGCTCTTC.

The chain uses TRBV20-1 and TRBJ2-7; TRBD2 matches at 7 bases. V lost 6 bases to trimming and J lost 0 bases; unmatched junction nucleotides: 8. The germline gives CDR1 DFQATT, CDR2 SNEGSKA (reference sequence). The CDR3 extends over 14 amino acids. CDR3 bases: TGCAGTGCGTCCTATAGCGGGTACTCCTACGAGCAGTACTTC. Its translation is CSASYSGYSYEQYF.

This chain links TRBV12-3 or TRBV12-4 with TRBJ1-5; D may be TRBD1 (5 bases). There are 13 residues in the CDR3. Trimming left V 6 bases short and J 4 bases short, with 10 bases between. The CDR3 loop is CASRGPLNQPQHF. The CDR3 DNA reads TGTGCCAGCAGGGGACCGTTAAATCAGCCCCAGCATTTT.

Ten or more counts support this clonotype. CDR3: CASSTIHDPADTQYF. DNA for the CDR3: TGTGCCAGCAGTACTATACACGACCCAGCAGATACGCAGTATTTT. The chain links TRBV27 to TRBJ2-3; D is undetermined. Germline V lookup: CDR1 MNHEY, CDR2 SMNVEV (reference sequence). V shed 5 bases and J shed 4 bases, with 16 bases lying between them. There are 15 residues in the CDR3.

This clonotype was counted only a few times. This chain joins TRBV7-9 and TRBJ2-7, with 7 bases identical to TRBD1. V lost 1 base to trimming and J lost 6 bases; unmatched junction nucleotides: 6. Germline CDR1 and CDR2: SEHNR and FQNEAQ (reference sequence). The CDR3 has 14 amino acids. The CDR3 sequence is CASSLGDRVFEQYF. The DNA of the CDR3 is TGTGCCAGCAGCTTAGGTGACAGGGTTTTCGAGCAGTACTTC.

The chain uses TRBV11-2 and TRBJ2-5; 7 bases fit TRBD2. CDR1 is SGHAT, CDR2 FQNNGV, per germline. This CDR3 region has 15 residues. With 7 bases clipped from V and 2 bases from J, the junction kept 10 bases outside the gene matches. The CDR3 reads CASTPAGVGQETQYF. The CDR3, as DNA: TGTGCCAGCACCCCGGCGGGGGTTGGACAAGAGACCCAGTACTTC.

This clonotype was counted at least ten times. The rearrangement uses TRBV6-2 or TRBV6-3 and TRBJ2-1, with 8 nucleotides matching TRBD2. Losses at the gene ends were 5 bases for V and 0 bases for J; bases not matched to a gene: 6. Germline CDR1 is MNHEY and CDR2 is SVGEGT. This CDR3 spans 16 amino acids. The CDR3 sequence is CASSPRSGISYNEQFF. The CDR3 region has the DNA TGTGCCAGCAGTCCCCGTAGCGGGATCTCCTACAATGAGCAGTTCTTC.

This chain connects TRBV5-1 to TRBJ2-7; the D call may be TRBD1 or TRBD2 (5 bases each). Trimming removed 4 bases from V and 3 bases from J, with 14 bases in between. This CDR3 has 14 residues. Per germline, CDR1 SGHRS and CDR2 YFSETQ. Written as DNA, the CDR3 is TGCGCCAGCAGCAACGCCGGGACCTTCTACGAGCAGTACTTC. It translates to CASSNAGTFYEQYF.

In its sample, this clonotype was seen a few times. The chain is built from TRBV12-3 or TRBV12-4 and TRBJ1-2, with D possibly matching TRBD1 (6 bases). Trimming stripped 6 bases from V and 3 bases from J, with 11 bases between. CDR3 length: 13 amino acids. The CDR3 protein is CASSAGQHYGYTF. The CDR3 DNA reads TGTGCCAGCAGCGCCGGACAGCACTATGGCTACACCTTC.

This clonotype was observed at least ten times. The chain is built from TRBV20-1 and TRBJ2-3; TRBD2 matches at 13 bases. The CDR3 is 16 amino acids. Germline V gives CDR1 DFQATT, CDR2 SNEGSKA (reference sequence). J gave up 2 bases and V 3 bases, and 5 bases lay outside the gene matches. The CDR3, as DNA: TGCAGTGCTAGGACCGGACTAGCGGGGGACACAGATACGCAGTATTTT. Its protein product is CSARTGLAGDTDTQYF.

This chain joins TRBV20-1 and TRBJ2-4, with D perhaps matching TRBD1 (6 bases). V was trimmed by 0 bases and J by 1 base, leaving 7 bases between them. Germline assignment: CDR1 DFQATT and CDR2 SNEGSKA (reference sequence). This CDR3 region has 14 residues. CDR3 coding DNA: TGCAGTGCTAGAGAAGACAGGGCCAAAAACATTCAGTACTTC. The encoded protein is CSAREDRAKNIQYF.

This clonotype was observed a handful of times. V and J are TRBV20-1 and TRBJ2-5, with D tentatively TRBD1 (6 bases). Germline V gives CDR1 DFQATT, CDR2 SNEGSKA (reference sequence). The germline V and J ends were trimmed by 7 bases and 5 bases, with 20 bases remaining between them. The CDR3 loop spans 14 amino acids. CDR3 nucleotide sequence: TGCAGTGACAATGATGGGGGCACGAGGGAGACCCAGTACTTC. Amino acids: CSDNDGGTRETQYF.

The chain recombines TRBV20-1 with TRBJ2-2; 8 positions agree with TRBD2. The V gene end was trimmed by 3 bases and the J gene end by 4 bases; junction bases not matched to a gene: 4. The germline V gene has CDR1 DFQATT and CDR2 SNEGSKA (reference sequence). The CDR3 runs 14 residues. The CDR3 is CSASFAGGTGELFF. CDR3 nucleotides: TGCAGTGCTAGTTTTGCGGGGGGCACCGGGGAGCTGTTTTTT.

The J gene is TRBJ2-2, the V gene TRBV12-3 or TRBV12-4; D is undetermined. The CDR3 has 14 residues. The V end lost 3 bases, the J end lost 3 bases, and 8 bases lay between the germline ends. CDR3 sequence (DNA): TGTGCCAGCAGTTTCGGACGGGACACCGGGGAGCTGTTTTTT. It translates to CASSFGRDTGELFF.

This chain uses TRBV12-3 or TRBV12-4 with TRBJ1-6; D is undetermined. The V gene lost 5 bases and the J gene lost 8 bases, with 16 bases spanning the gap. CDR3 length: 15 residues. The DNA for the CDR3 is TGTGCCAGCAGTCCAAGTACCCGTCGGGATTCACCCCTCCACTTT. Amino acid sequence: CASSPSTRRDSPLHF.

The rearrangement uses TRBV20-1 and TRBJ2-5; D unclear. Germline V lookup: CDR1 DFQATT, CDR2 SNEGSKA (reference sequence). The CDR3 covers 15 residues. Between the trimmed V and J ends, which lost 0 bases and 7 bases, there was a span of 18 bases. The CDR3 loop is CSARDGRRTRGTQYF. CDR3 in DNA: TGCAGTGCTAGAGACGGACGCCGAACGAGAGGGACCCAGTACTTC.

The gene calls are TRBV5-6 and TRBJ2-7; D is perhaps TRBD2 (5 bases). The germline V and J ends were trimmed by 0 bases and 3 bases, with 16 bases remaining between them. The germline V gene encodes CDR1 SGHDT and CDR2 YYEEEE. The CDR3 runs to 16 residues. DNA of the CDR3: TGTGCCAGCAGCTTGGCCGGAGGCGGCCGGCTCTACGAGCAGTACTTC. Protein: CASSLAGGGRLYEQYF.